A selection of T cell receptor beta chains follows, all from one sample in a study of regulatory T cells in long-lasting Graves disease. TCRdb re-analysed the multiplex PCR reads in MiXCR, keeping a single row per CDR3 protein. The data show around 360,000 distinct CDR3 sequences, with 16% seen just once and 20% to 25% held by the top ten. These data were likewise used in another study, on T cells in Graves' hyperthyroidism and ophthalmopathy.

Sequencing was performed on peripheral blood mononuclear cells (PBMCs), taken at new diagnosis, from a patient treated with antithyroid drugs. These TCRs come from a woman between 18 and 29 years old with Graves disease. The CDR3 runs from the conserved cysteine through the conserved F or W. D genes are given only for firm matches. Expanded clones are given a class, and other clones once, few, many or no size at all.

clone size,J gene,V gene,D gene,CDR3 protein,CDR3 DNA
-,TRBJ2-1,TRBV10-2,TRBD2,CASSESGLAGASGPYNEQFF,TGCGCCAGCAGTGAGTCGGGACTAGCGGGGGCCTCCGGCCCCTACAATGAGCAGTTCTTC
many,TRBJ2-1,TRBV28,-,CASSWTGPYNEQFF,TGTGCCAGCAGCTGGACCGGGCCCTACAATGAGCAGTTCTTC
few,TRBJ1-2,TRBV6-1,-,CASSEAAKGLF,TGTGCCAGCAGTGAAGCCGCCAAGGGCCTCTTC
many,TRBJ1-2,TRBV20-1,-,CSASGQYGYTF,TGCAGTGCTTCCGGACAGTATGGCTACACCTTC
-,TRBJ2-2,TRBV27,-,CASTFGGELFF,TGTGCCAGCACATTTGGCGGGGAGCTGTTTTTT
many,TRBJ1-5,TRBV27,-,CASSRQNQPQHF,TGTGCCAGCAGTCGACAGAATCAGCCCCAGCATTTT
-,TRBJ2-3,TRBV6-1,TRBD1,CASNHRGDRRIGDTQYF,TGTGCCAGCAACCACAGGGGGGACCGCCGAATTGGAGATACGCAGTATTTT
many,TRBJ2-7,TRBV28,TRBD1,CASSPQGTSYEQYF,TGTGCCAGCAGTCCACAGGGGACCTCCTACGAGCAGTACTTC
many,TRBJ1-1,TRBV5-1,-,CASSPGPGRTNTEAFF,TGCGCCAGCAGCCCCGGACCGGGCAGGACGAACACTGAAGCTTTCTTT
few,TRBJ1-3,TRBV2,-,CASKVLSSSGNTIYF,TGTGCCAGCAAGGTTCTTTCCAGCTCTGGAAACACCATATATTTT
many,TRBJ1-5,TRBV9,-,CASSVGGSDQPQHF,TGTGCCAGCAGCGTAGGGGGGAGCGATCAGCCCCAGCATTTT
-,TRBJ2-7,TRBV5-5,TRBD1,CASSFRTGVIEQYF,TGTGCCAGCAGCTTCAGGACAGGGGTAATCGAGCAGTACTTC
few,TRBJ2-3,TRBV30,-,CAWSPSGTDTQYF,TGTGCCTGGAGTCCATCGGGAACAGATACGCAGTATTTT
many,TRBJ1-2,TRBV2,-,CASGGQYHGYTF,TGTGCCAGCGGTGGACAGTACCATGGCTACACCTTC
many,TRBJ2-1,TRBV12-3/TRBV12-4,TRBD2,CASSLPSGSWGDEQFF,TGTGCCAGCAGTTTACCTAGCGGGTCTTGGGGGGATGAGCAGTTCTTC
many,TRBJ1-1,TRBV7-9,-,CASSNPTFLGRTEAFF,TGTGCCAGCAGCAACCCTACCTTCTTAGGTAGGACTGAAGCTTTCTTT
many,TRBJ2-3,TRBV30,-,CAWSVSGIGDTQYF,TGTGCCTGGAGTGTGTCTGGGATTGGGGATACGCAGTATTTT
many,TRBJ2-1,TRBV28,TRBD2,CASSLPGLAGTEQFF,TGTGCCAGCAGTTTGCCGGGACTAGCGGGAACTGAGCAGTTCTTC
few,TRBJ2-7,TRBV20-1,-,CSARSGTHQGVVYEQYF,TGCAGTGCTAGATCCGGGACTCATCAGGGGGTTGTCTACGAGCAGTACTTC
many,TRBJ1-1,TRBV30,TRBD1,CAWSGPQGRPQAFF,TGTGCCTGGAGTGGGCCACAGGGGCGGCCCCAAGCTTTCTTT
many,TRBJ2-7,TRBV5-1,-,CASSSDLGRYEQYF,TGTGCCAGCAGCTCCGACCTTGGAAGGTACGAGCAGTACTTC
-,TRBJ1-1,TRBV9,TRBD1,CASSVAGQGKARTEAFF,TGTGCCAGCAGCGTGGCAGGACAGGGTAAAGCGAGGACTGAAGCTTTCTTT
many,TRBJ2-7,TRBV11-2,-,CASAGATWEQYF,TGTGCCAGCGCGGGCGCAACTTGGGAGCAGTACTTC
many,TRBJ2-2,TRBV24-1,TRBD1,CATSDTGTDAGELFF,TGTGCCACCAGTGACACCGGGACAGACGCCGGGGAGCTGTTTTTT
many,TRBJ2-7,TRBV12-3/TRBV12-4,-,CASSRQAPREQYF,TGTGCCAGCAGTAGGCAGGCTCCCAGGGAGCAGTACTTC
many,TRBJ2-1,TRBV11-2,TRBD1,CASSENSGTGYNEQFF,TGTGCCAGCAGCGAAAATTCCGGGACAGGGTACAATGAGCAGTTCTTC
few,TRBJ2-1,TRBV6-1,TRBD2,CASASRGVEQFF,TGTGCCAGCGCGTCGCGGGGGGTTGAGCAGTTCTTC
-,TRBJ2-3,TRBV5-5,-,CASSPLPGVADTQYF,TGTGCCAGCAGCCCGCTTCCAGGAGTGGCAGATACGCAGTATTTT
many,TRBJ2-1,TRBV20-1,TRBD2,CSAGVAGGLNEQFF,TGCAGTGCTGGGGTAGCGGGGGGGCTCAATGAGCAGTTCTTC